This T cell receptor (beta chain) was documented in a study of blood T cells in healthy people across ages. This CDR3 region has 12 residues. The germline gives CDR1 MNHEY, CDR2 SVGEGT. V was clipped by 2 bases and J by 4 bases, with 6 bases between them. About this clonotype: The antigen is not known.

Findings and limits, study-wide: The study regarded diversity estimates from one million T cells as underestimates.

Sample-barcoded 5' priming and a J-beta primer mix drove a second PCR of roughly 7 to 11 cycles. TCRdb re-called the 5' RACE reads with MiXCR, one entry per CDR3 protein. The sample holds roughly 1 million distinct CDR3 sequences; approximately 26% are singletons and the top ten take approximately 0.71%. This same sample was also taken into another study, of T cells of mothers and their children.

This clonotype was obtained from a girl aged 2 to 10 in good health. Material for sequencing was blood. This chain uses TRBV6-2 or TRBV6-3 with TRBJ2-7, with unresolved D. CDR3 nucleotides: TGTGCCAGCAGTTACGTCAAATACGAGCAGTACTTC. This codes for CASSYVKYEQYF.